This is a list of T cell receptor beta chains from one sample in a study of identical twins. In TCRdb, the 5' RACE reads were re-called with MiXCR into one record per CDR3 protein. Of roughly 260,000 distinct CDR3 sequences listed, 11% to 15% are singletons. Sequencing was carried out using memory (CD45RO+) T cells sorted from blood. The receptors stem from a woman in her late teens or twenties in good health. CDR3s include the opening cysteine and the closing phenylalanine or tryptophan. Fields, in order: J gene, V gene, D gene, clone size, CDR3 DNA, CDR3 protein. D genes are given only for firm matches. Rows may omit the clone size; those that give it use once, few, many or a size class.

TRBJ1-4	TRBV4-1	TRBD1	once	TGCGCCAGCACCCAGGATGGGACAGGAGATGAAAAACTGTTTTTT	CASTQDGTGDEKLFF
TRBJ2-3	TRBV6-5	.	many	TGTGCCAGCAGTTACCTGCTTAGGACTAGCACAGATACGCAGTATTTT	CASSYLLRTSTDTQYF
TRBJ2-1	TRBV29-1	TRBD2	many	TGCAGCGTTGTGGTAGCGGGAGAACGAGAGCAGTTCTTC	CSVVVAGEREQFF
TRBJ2-7	TRBV19	.	few	TGTGCCAGTAGTATAGATTCACAGCAGTCCTACGAGCAGTACTTC	CASSIDSQQSYEQYF
TRBJ1-4	TRBV3-1	.	.	TGTGCCAGCAGCCAAGGGTGGGGCCAGGAAAAACTGTTTTTT	CASSQGWGQEKLFF
TRBJ2-7	TRBV10-1	TRBD2	.	TGCGCCACCCAACTAGCGGGAGGTTACGAGCAGTACTTC	CATQLAGGYEQYF
TRBJ1-2	TRBV4-1	.	few	TGCGCCAGCAGCCAAGGCCGACCTTCGACAGGAGCCTATGGCTACACCTTC	CASSQGRPSTGAYGYTF
TRBJ2-1	TRBV20-1	TRBD1	many	TGCAGTGCTAGTGATACGGGACAGGGCTACAATGAGCAGTTCTTC	CSASDTGQGYNEQFF
TRBJ1-3	TRBV12-3/TRBV12-4	.	many	TGTGCCAGCGGACCCGCCCACTCTGGAAACACCATATATTTT	CASGPAHSGNTIYF
TRBJ1-5	TRBV12-3/TRBV12-4	.	few	TGTGCCAGCAGTTTAGTTTGGGTAAGCAATCAGCCCCAGCATTTT	CASSLVWVSNQPQHF
TRBJ1-1	TRBV20-1	.	many	TGCAGTGCTTGGGTGGAAGACACTGAAGCTTTCTTT	CSAWVEDTEAFF
TRBJ2-1	TRBV3-1	TRBD1	many	TGTGCCAGCAGCCAAGAAGGCAGGGGGTGGGCTGGTGAGCAGTTCTTC	CASSQEGRGWAGEQFF
TRBJ2-3	TRBV6-2/TRBV6-3	TRBD2	few	TGTGCCAGCAACCAGCGGGGGGGCCTAGATACGCAGTATTTT	CASNQRGGLDTQYF
TRBJ2-3	TRBV12-3/TRBV12-4	.	many	TGTGCCAGCAGTTTGACGGGAGAGGGAGATACGCAGTATTTT	CASSLTGEGDTQYF
TRBJ1-1	TRBV5-6	TRBD1	.	TGTGCCAGCAGCTTTCAGGGGGCGGCCACTGAAGCTTTCTTT	CASSFQGAATEAFF
TRBJ1-1	TRBV14	TRBD1	few	TGTGCCAGCAGCCAAGATCGGGGACAGGGGAACACTGAAGCTTTCTTT	CASSQDRGQGNTEAFF
TRBJ2-1	TRBV4-3	.	few	TGCGCCAGCAGCCCGGGGGGCGCAGCGGATAACAATGAGCAGTTCTTC	CASSPGGAADNNEQFF
TRBJ1-6	TRBV6-4	.	.	TGTGCCAGCAGTGTCCACGACGGGAATTCACCCCTCCACTTT	CASSVHDGNSPLHF
TRBJ1-2	TRBV5-1	TRBD1	.	TGCGCCAGCAAGGTCGGGACAGGGGACTATGGCTACACCTTC	CASKVGTGDYGYTF
TRBJ2-1	TRBV29-1	TRBD2	.	TGCAGCGTTGAAGCCGGGGCTAGCGGGAGTTACAATGAGCAGTTCTTC	CSVEAGASGSYNEQFF
TRBJ1-1	TRBV5-5	TRBD1	many	TGTGCCAGCAGCTTCTTCATACGACAGGGAGAAACTGAAGCTTTCTTT	CASSFFIRQGETEAFF
TRBJ2-4	TRBV4-1	TRBD2	.	TGCGCCAGCAGCCAAGAAGGCGGGAGGGCCCAAAACATTCAGTACTTC	CASSQEGGRAQNIQYF
TRBJ1-5	TRBV3-1	.	.	TGTGCCAGCAGCCAAGGGTCATATAGCAATCAGCCCCAGCATTTT	CASSQGSYSNQPQHF
TRBJ2-1	TRBV12-3/TRBV12-4	.	many	TGTGCCAGCAGTTCGCGGAAAGCATTTGATGAGCAGTTCTTC	CASSSRKAFDEQFF
TRBJ2-7	TRBV12-3/TRBV12-4	TRBD2	few	TGTGCCAGCACCCAATCAAGGGCTAGCGGGAGCGAGCAGTACTTC	CASTQSRASGSEQYF
TRBJ2-2	TRBV11-2	TRBD2	few	TGTGCCAGCAGCTTAGTAGCGGGAGCGAACACCGGGGAGCTGTTTTTT	CASSLVAGANTGELFF
TRBJ1-3	TRBV3-1	TRBD1	.	TGTGCCAGCGCGAGGGGGCTAGACGGAAACACCATATATTTT	CASARGLDGNTIYF
TRBJ1-2	TRBV7-9	.	once	TGTGCCAGCAGCTTATTTCCAGCTGGCTACACCTTC	CASSLFPAGYTF
TRBJ1-6	TRBV9	TRBD1	few	TGTGCCAGCAGCGGAGGACAGGGGGATTCACCCCTCCACTTT	CASSGGQGDSPLHF
TRBJ2-1	TRBV20-1	.	.	TGCCCACCTTGTCCCAACAATGAGCAGTTCTTC	CPPCPNNEQFF
TRBJ2-3	TRBV6-1	TRBD1	.	TGTGCCAGCAGTATGACAGGGGCCCCAGATACGCAGTATTTT	CASSMTGAPDTQYF
TRBJ2-1	TRBV7-3	TRBD2	.	TGTGCCAGCAGCTTAAATGTAGCGGGGCTAAACAATGAGCAGTTCTTC	CASSLNVAGLNNEQFF
TRBJ1-2	TRBV27	TRBD1	few	TGTGCCAGCAGTTTAGACAGGGGGCGCGGGCTTCATGGCTACACCTTC	CASSLDRGRGLHGYTF
TRBJ2-5	TRBV21-1	.	.	TGTGCCAGACAAGTAGAGGGACAGGGGGCCGGGGAGACCCAGTACTTC	CARQVEGQGAGETQYF
TRBJ2-3	TRBV2	TRBD1	few	TGTGCCAGCAAGACAGGGGAAGGTGCAGATACGCAGTATTTT	CASKTGEGADTQYF
TRBJ2-1	TRBV20-1	TRBD1	few	TGCAGTGCCAACCCCACAGGGGCGGACTACAATGAGCAGTTCTTC	CSANPTGADYNEQFF
TRBJ1-2	TRBV5-1	TRBD1	few	TGCGCCAGCAGCTTGGCCGGGTCCGACAGGGATGGCTACACCTTC	CASSLAGSDRDGYTF
TRBJ1-2	TRBV2	.	.	TGTGCCAGCCGGCTACAGCTACTGTATGGCTACACCTTC	CASRLQLLYGYTF
TRBJ2-7	TRBV5-5	.	few	TGTGCCAGCAGCTTTAAATCCCCTACCGTATCCTACGAGCAGTACTTC	CASSFKSPTVSYEQYF
TRBJ1-2	TRBV11-2	.	few	TGTGCCAGCGGAAGGGTTCGCCTCTATGGCTACACCTTC	CASGRVRLYGYTF
TRBJ2-3	TRBV7-8	.	.	TGTGCCAGCAGCTTCAGGGACCACCTGCAAGATACGCAGTATTTT	CASSFRDHLQDTQYF
TRBJ2-7	TRBV6-5	.	few	TGTGCCAGCAGTTACTCTCCCCTAGGCTCCTACGAGCAGTACTTC	CASSYSPLGSYEQYF
TRBJ2-3	TRBV20-1	.	many	TGCAGTGCTAGACCAGGGACACTTTCATCAGATACGCAGTATTTT	CSARPGTLSSDTQYF
TRBJ2-5	TRBV4-3	TRBD1	few	TGCGCCAGCAGCCAAAAAACAGGGGGCGTGTTTAGGGAGACCCAGTACTTC	CASSQKTGGVFRETQYF
TRBJ1-5	TRBV7-3	.	.	TGTGCCAGCAGCTCGACCTGGGGTCAGCCCCAGCATTTT	CASSSTWGQPQHF
TRBJ2-7	TRBV5-6	.	.	TGTGCCAGCAGCCCCGGGGCGCAGTACGCCAACTACGAGCAGTACTTC	CASSPGAQYANYEQYF
TRBJ2-2	TRBV7-8	TRBD2	.	TGTGCCAGCAGCTTGAGCGCGGGAGCCGGGGAGCTGTTTTTT	CASSLSAGAGELFF
TRBJ1-4	TRBV7-9	.	few	TGTGCCAGCACCATGAATGGGGGATATAATGAAAAACTGTTTTTT	CASTMNGGYNEKLFF